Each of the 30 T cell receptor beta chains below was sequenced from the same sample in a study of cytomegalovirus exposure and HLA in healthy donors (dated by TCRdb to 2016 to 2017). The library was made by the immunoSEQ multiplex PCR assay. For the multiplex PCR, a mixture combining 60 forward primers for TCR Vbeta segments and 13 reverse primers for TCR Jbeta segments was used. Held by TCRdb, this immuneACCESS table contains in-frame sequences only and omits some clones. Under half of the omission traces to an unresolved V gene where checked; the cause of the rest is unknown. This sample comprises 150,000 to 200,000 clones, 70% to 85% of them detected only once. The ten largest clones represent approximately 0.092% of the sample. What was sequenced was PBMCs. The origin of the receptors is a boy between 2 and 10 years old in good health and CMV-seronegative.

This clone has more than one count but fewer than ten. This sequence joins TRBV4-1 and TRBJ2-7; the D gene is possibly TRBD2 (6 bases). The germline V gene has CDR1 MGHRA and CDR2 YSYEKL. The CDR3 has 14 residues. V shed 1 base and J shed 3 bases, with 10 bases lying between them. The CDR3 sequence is CASSQVGRNYEQYF. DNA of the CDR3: TGCGCCAGCAGCCAAGTTGGGAGGAACTACGAGCAGTACTTC.

This CDR3 is CASRRGASGNQPQHF. For the CDR3, the DNA is TGTGCCAGCCGCAGGGGGGCGTCTGGCAATCAGCCCCAGCATTTT. V gene TRBV2 combines with J gene TRBJ1-5; 7 nucleotides match TRBD1. Germline loops: CDR1 SNHLY, CDR2 FYNNEI. The CDR3 totals 15 residues. V trimming: 8 bases; J trimming: 2 bases; junction bases outside the gene matches: 9.

CDR3 in amino acids: CASRLTSGARNEQFF. CDR3 nucleotides: TGTGCCAGCAGGCTGACTAGCGGGGCACGCAATGAGCAGTTCTTC. This sequence joins TRBV2 and TRBJ2-1, with 11 positions matching TRBD2. The V and J ends lost 6 bases and 6 bases, in that order; junction bases with no gene match: 7. Germline CDR1 is SNHLY and CDR2 is FYNNEI. The CDR3 length is 15 residues.

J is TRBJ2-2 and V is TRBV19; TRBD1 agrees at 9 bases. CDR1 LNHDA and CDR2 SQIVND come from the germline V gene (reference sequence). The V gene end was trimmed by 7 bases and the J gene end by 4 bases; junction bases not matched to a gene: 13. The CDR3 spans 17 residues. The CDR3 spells CASTLLPGQGGTGELFF. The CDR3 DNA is TGTGCCAGTACCCTACTTCCGGGACAGGGCGGCACCGGGGAGCTGTTTTTT.

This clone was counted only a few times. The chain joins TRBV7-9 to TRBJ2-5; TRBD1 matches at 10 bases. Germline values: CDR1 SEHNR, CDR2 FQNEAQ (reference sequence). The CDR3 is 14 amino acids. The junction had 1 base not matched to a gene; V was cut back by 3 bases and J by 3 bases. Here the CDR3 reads CASSLGTGEETQYF. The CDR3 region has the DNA TGTGCCAGCAGCTTGGGGACAGGGGAAGAGACCCAGTACTTC.

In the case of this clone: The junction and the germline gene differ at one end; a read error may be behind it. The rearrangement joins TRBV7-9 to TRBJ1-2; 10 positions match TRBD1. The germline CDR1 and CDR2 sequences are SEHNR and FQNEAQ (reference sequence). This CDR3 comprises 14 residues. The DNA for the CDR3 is TGTTCCAGCAGCGAACCCGGGACAGGGGATGGCTACACCTTC. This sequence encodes CSSSEPGTGDGYTF.

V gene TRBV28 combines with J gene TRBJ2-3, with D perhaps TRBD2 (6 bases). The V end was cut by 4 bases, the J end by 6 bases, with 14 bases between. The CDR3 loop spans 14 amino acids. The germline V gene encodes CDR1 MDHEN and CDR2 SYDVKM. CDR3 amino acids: CASSSSLRGDTQYF. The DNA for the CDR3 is TGTGCCAGCAGTTCCTCTCTTCGGGGGGATACGCAGTATTTT. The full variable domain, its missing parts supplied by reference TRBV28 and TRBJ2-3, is DVKVTQSSRYLVKRTGEKVFLECVQDMDHENMFWYRQDPGLGLRLIYFSYDVKMKEKGDIPEGYSVSREKKERFSLILESASTNQTSMYLCASSSSLRGDTQYFGPGTRLTVL.

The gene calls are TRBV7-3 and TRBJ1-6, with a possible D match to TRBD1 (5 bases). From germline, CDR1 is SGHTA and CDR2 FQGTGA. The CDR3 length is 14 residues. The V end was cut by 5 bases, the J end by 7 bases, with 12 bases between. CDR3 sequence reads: CASSADRPNSPLHF. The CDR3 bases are TGTGCCAGCAGCGCCGACAGACCAAATTCACCCCTCCACTTT.

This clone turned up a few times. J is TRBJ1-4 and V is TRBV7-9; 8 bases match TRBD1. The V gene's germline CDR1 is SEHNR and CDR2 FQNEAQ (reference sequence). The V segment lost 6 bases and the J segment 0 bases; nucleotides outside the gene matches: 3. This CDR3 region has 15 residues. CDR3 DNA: TGTGCCAGCAGGCGACAGGGGACAACTAATGAAAAACTGTTTTTT. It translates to CASRRQGTTNEKLFF. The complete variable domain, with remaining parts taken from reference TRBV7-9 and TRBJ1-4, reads DTGVSQNPRHKITKRGQNVTFRCDPISEHNRLYWYRQTLGQGPEFLTYFQNEAQLEKSRLLSDRFSAERPKGSFSTLEIQRTEQGDSAMYLCASRRQGTTNEKLFFGSGTQLSVL.

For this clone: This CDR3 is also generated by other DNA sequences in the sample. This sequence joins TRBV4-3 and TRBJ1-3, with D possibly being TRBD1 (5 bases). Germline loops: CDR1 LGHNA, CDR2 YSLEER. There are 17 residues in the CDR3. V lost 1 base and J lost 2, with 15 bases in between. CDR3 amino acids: CASSQVSNRLAGNTIYF. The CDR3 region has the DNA TGCGCCAGCAGCCAAGTCTCTAACAGGCTCGCTGGAAACACCATATATTTT.

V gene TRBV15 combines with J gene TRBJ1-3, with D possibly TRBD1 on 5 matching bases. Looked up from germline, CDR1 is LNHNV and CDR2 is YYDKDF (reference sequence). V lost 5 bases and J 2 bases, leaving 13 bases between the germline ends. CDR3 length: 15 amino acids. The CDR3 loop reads CATSPDRAPGNTIYF. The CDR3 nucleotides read TGTGCCACCAGCCCCGACAGAGCTCCTGGAAACACCATATATTTT.

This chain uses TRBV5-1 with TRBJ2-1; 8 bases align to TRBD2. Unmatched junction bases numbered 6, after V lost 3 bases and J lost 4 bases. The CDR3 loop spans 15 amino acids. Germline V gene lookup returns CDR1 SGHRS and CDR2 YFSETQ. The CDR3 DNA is TGCGCCAGCAGCTCACTAGCGGCCCTTTACAATGAGCAGTTCTTC. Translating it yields CASSSLAALYNEQFF.

CDR3 protein: CASSLADYPGQSTDTQYF. In nucleotides, the CDR3 is TGCGCCAGCAGCTTGGCCGATTACCCGGGACAAAGCACAGATACGCAGTATTTT. The rearrangement joins TRBV5-1 to TRBJ2-3, with D possibly being TRBD1 (6 bases). Trimming left V 0 bases short and J 0 bases short, with 17 bases between. The CDR3 length is 18 residues. CDR1 is SGHRS and CDR2 is YFSETQ in the germline V gene. Complete variable domain (other parts from reference TRBV5-1 and TRBJ2-3): KAGVTQTPRYLIKTRGQQVTLSCSPISGHRSVSWYQQTPGQGLQFLFEYFSETQRNKGNFPGRFSGRQFSNSRSEMNVSTLELGDSALYLCASSLADYPGQSTDTQYFGPGTRLTVL.

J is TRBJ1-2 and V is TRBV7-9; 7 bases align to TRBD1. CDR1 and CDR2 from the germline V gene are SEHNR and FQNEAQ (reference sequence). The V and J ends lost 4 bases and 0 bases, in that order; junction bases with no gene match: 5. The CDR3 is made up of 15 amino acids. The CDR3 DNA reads TGTGCCAGCAGCTCATGGGACAGAGCTAACTATGGCTACACCTTC. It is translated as CASSSWDRANYGYTF.

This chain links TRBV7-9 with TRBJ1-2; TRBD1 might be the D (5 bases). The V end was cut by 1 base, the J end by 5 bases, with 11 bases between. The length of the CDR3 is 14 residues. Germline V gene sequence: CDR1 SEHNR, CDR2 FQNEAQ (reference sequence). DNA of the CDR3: TGTGCCAGCAGCTTAGGGACAACCCTTTATGGCTACACCTTC. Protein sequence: CASSLGTTLYGYTF.

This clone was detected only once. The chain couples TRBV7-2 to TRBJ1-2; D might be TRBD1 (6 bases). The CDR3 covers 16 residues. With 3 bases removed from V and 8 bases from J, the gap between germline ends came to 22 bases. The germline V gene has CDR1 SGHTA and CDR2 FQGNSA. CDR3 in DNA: TGTGCCAGCAGCTTGTTGACAGGTTCCTCACCGTGGGGCTACACCTTC. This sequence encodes CASSLLTGSSPWGYTF.

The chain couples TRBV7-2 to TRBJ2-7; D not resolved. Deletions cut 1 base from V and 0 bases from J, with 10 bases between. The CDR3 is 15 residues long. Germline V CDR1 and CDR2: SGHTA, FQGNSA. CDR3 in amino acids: CASSLGLPSSYEQYF. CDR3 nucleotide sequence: TGTGCCAGCAGCTTAGGACTCCCGAGCTCCTACGAGCAGTACTTC.

CDR3 in DNA: TGTGCCAGCAGTTATGTTCGGGGGGAGACCCAGTACTTC. This codes for CASSYVRGETQYF. The chain couples TRBV6-5 to TRBJ2-5, with D possibly TRBD2 on 6 matching bases. In germline, CDR1 is MNHEY, CDR2 SVGAGI. V was trimmed by 3 bases and J by 5 bases, leaving 10 bases between them. This CDR3 comprises 13 residues.

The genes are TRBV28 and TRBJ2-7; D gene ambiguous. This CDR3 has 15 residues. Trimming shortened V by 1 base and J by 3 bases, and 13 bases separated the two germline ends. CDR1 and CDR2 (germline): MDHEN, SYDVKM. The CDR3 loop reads CASSLSSYLGYEQYF. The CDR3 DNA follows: TGTGCCAGCAGTTTATCCTCCTACCTTGGCTACGAGCAGTACTTC. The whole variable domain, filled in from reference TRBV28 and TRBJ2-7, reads DVKVTQSSRYLVKRTGEKVFLECVQDMDHENMFWYRQDPGLGLRLIYFSYDVKMKEKGDIPEGYSVSREKKERFSLILESASTNQTSMYLCASSLSSYLGYEQYFGPGTRLTVT.

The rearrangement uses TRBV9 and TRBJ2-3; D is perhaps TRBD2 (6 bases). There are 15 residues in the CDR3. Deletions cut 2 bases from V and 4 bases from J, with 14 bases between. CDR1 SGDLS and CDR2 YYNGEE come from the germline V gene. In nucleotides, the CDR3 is TGTGCCAGCAGCGTGACGGGGGTCCGTGCAGATACGCAGTATTTT. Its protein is CASSVTGVRADTQYF.

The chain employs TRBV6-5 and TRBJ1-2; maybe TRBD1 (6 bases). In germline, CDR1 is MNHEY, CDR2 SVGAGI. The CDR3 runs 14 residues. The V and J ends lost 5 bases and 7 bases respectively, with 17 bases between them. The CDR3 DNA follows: TGTGCCAGCAGTGAAGGGGCAGGGGCGGGTGGCTACACCTTC. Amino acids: CASSEGAGAGGYTF.

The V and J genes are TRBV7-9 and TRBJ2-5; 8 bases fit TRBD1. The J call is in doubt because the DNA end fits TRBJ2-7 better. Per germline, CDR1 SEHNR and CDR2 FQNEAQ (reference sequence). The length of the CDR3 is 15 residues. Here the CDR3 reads CASSTARQGNYEQYF. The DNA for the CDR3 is TGTGCCAGCAGCACCGCCCGACAGGGGAACTACGAGCAGTACTTC.

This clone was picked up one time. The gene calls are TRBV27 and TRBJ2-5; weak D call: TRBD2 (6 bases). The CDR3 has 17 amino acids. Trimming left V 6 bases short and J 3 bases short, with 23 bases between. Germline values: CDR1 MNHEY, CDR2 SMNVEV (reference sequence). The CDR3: CASSPPSESGRKETQYF. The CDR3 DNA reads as TGTGCCAGCAGCCCCCCAAGCGAGAGCGGGCGGAAAGAGACCCAGTACTTC.

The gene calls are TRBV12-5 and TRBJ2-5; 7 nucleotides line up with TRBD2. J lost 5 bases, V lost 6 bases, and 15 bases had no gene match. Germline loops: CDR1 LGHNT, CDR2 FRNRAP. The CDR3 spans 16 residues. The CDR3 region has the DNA TGTGCTAGTGGACCCGGGATAGGTGGGGGGGAGGAGACCCAGTACTTC. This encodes CASGPGIGGGEETQYF.

The CDR3 sequence: CASKGQGALDIYGYTF. CDR3 DNA: TGTGCCAGCAAAGGGCAGGGGGCGTTAGATATCTATGGCTACACCTTC. The chain couples TRBV2 to TRBJ1-2; TRBD1 matches 8 bases. V lost 7 bases and J lost 4; bases outside the gene matches: 14. CDR3 size: 16 residues. Germline CDR1 is SNHLY and CDR2 is FYNNEI.

The CDR3 DNA follows: TGTGCCAGCAGTCCCAGACAGCGCGAAGCTTTCTTT. It encodes CASSPRQREAFF. The V and J genes are TRBV2 and TRBJ1-1; weak D call: TRBD1 (5 bases). Germline V gene data show CDR1 as SNHLY and CDR2 as FYNNEI. Trimming took off 5 bases at V and 8 bases at J, with 12 bases between the two ends. This CDR3 is built from 12 residues.

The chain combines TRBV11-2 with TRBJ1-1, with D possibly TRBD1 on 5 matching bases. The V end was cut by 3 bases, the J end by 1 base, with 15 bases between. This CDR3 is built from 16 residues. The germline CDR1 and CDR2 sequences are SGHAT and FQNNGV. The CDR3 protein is CASSLFVGAGNTEAFF. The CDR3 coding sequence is TGTGCCAGCAGCTTGTTCGTAGGGGCTGGGAACACTGAAGCTTTCTTT.

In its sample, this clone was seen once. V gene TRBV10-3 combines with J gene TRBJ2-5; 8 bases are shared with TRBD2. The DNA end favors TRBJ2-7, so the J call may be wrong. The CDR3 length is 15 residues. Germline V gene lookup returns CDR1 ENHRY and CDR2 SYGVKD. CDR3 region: CAISEWGGGNNEQYF. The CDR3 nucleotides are TGTGCCATCAGTGAGTGGGGCGGGGGGAACAACGAGCAGTACTTC.

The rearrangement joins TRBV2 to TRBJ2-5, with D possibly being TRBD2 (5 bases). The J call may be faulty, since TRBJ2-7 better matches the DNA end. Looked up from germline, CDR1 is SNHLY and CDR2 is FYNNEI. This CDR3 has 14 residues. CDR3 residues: CASSERGSAYEQYF. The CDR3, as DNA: TGTGCCAGCAGTGAACGAGGGTCGGCCTACGAGCAGTACTTC.

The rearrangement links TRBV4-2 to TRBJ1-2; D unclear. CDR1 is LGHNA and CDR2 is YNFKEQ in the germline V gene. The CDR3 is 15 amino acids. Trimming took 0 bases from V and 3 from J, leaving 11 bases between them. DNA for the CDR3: TGTGCCAGCAGCCAAGAGGCGGCGAGGGACTATGGCTACACCTTC. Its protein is CASSQEAARDYGYTF.